The present TCR beta chain was sequenced within a study of T cell changes during pregnancy in multiple sclerosis. Libraries were prepared by immunoSEQ multiplex PCR; TCRdb keeps only in-frame clonotypes and omits some of them. The table shows tens of thousands of clones, with 90% occurring only once. Germline V gives CDR1 SGHRS, CDR2 YFSETQ. Between the trimmed V and J ends, which lost 3 bases and 7 bases, there was a span of 20 bases. This CDR3 has 16 residues. This TCR came from a female donor in good health, enrolled as a control in a pregnancy study. The sample here was peripheral blood, taken in the first trimester of pregnancy. V and J are TRBV5-1 and TRBJ2-1, with a weak D call TRBD2 (5 bases). As DNA, the CDR3 is TGCGCCAGCAGCTCTGCCGTGAGGGCTACGGGGAATGAGCAGTTCTTC. This gives the protein CASSSAVRATGNEQFF. Supplemented by reference TRBV5-1 and TRBJ2-1, the full variable domain reads KAGVTQTPRYLIKTRGQQVTLSCSPISGHRSVSWYQQTPGQGLQFLFEYFSETQRNKGNFPGRFSGRQFSNSRSEMNVSTLELGDSALYLCASSSAVRATGNEQFFGPGTRLTVL.